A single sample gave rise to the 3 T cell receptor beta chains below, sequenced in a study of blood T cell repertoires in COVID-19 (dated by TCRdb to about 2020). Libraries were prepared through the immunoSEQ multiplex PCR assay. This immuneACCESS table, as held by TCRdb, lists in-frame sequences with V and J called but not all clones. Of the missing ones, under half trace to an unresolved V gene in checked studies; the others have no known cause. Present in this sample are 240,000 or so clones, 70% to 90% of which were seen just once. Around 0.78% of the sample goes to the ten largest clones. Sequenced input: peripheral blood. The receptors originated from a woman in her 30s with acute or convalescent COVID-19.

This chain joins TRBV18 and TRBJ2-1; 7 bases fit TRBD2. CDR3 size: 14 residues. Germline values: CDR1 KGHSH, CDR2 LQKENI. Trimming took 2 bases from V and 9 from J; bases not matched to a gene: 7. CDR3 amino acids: CASSPEVAGVEQFF. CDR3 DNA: TGTGCCAGCTCACCAGAAGTGGCGGGAGTTGAGCAGTTCTTC.

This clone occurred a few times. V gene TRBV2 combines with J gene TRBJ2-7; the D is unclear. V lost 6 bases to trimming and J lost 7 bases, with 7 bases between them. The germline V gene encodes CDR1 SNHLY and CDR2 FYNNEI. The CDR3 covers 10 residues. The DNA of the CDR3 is TGTGCCAGCAGCAGTACAGAGCAGTACTTC. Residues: CASSSTEQYF.

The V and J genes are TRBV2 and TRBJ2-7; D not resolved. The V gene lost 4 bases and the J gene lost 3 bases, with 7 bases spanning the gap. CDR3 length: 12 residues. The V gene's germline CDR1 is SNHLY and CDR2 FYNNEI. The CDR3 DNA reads TGTGCCAGCAGTGTTCGTAACTACGAGCAGTACTTC. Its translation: CASSVRNYEQYF.